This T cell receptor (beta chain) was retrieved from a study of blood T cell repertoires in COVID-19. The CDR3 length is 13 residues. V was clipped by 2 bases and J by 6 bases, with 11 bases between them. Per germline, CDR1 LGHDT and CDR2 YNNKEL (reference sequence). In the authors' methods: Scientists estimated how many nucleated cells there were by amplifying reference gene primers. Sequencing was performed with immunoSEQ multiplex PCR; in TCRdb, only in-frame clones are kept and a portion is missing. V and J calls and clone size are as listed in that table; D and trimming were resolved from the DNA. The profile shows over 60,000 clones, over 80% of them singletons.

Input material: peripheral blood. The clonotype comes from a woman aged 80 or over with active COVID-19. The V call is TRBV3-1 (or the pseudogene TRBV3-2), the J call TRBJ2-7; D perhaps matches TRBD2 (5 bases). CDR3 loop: CASSQLSSSEQYF. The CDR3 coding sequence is TGTGCCAGCAGCCAACTATCTAGCTCCGAGCAGTACTTC.